A single sample is the source of the 10 T cell receptor beta chains below, sequenced in a study of blood T cell repertoires in COVID-19. The assay was immunoSEQ multiplex PCR, and TCRdb's table has in-frame clones only and misses some. The sample has under 200,000 clones, more than 75% seen once. Sequencing used peripheral blood. The receptor source for this set is a man aged 18 to 29 with active or convalescent COVID-19.

The CDR3 sequence: CASSPTTGYTEAFF. The CDR3 coding sequence is TGTGCCAGCTCACCAACTACAGGCTACACTGAAGCTTTCTTT. This chain uses TRBV18 with TRBJ1-1; TRBD1 is a possible D gene (5 bases). V lost 2 bases to trimming and J lost 3 bases, with 10 bases between them. From germline, CDR1 is KGHSH and CDR2 LQKENI. This CDR3 has 14 amino acids.

This clone was picked up a small number of times. The chain uses TRBV9 and TRBJ1-1; D possibly corresponds to TRBD1 (6 bases). Germline loops: CDR1 SGDLS, CDR2 YYNGEE. With 0 bases removed from V and 12 bases from J, the gap between germline ends came to 15 bases. CDR3 length: 13 residues. The chain's CDR3 is CASSVEQGVIPFF. CDR3 DNA sequence: TGTGCCAGCAGCGTAGAACAGGGAGTCATACCTTTCTTT.

This chain joins TRBV19 and TRBJ2-1; 7 bases line up with TRBD2. Germline CDR1 and CDR2: LNHDA and SQIVND (reference sequence). V was clipped by 8 bases and J by 7 bases; unmatched bases: 11. CDR3 length: 14 amino acids. CDR3 coding DNA: TGTGCCAGTTCTTCCGAGCGGGAAGTGAATGAGCAGTTCTTC. This sequence encodes CASSSEREVNEQFF.

The chain combines TRBV23-1 with TRBJ1-5; D unresolved. TRBV23-1 has ORF status, its function being uncertain. The CDR3 sequence is 17 residues long. The germline V and J ends were trimmed by 7 bases and 7 bases, with 26 bases remaining between them. The CDR3 coding sequence is TGCGCCAGCACCCAAAAACCGAAAGGAATCTCCGGGCAGCCCCAGCATTTT. It specifies CASTQKPKGISGQPQHF.

The chain joins TRBV11-3 to TRBJ1-1; TRBD1 aligns across 7 bases. V was clipped by 1 base and J by 1 base; unmatched bases: 9. CDR3 size: 17 residues. Germline CDR1 reads SGHNT; CDR2 reads YENEEA. The CDR3 DNA reads TGTGCCAGCAGCTTAGCGGACAGGCTTGAGGGGAACACTGAAGCTTTCTTT. It translates to CASSLADRLEGNTEAFF.

V and J are TRBV9 and TRBJ2-3; 14 bases line up with TRBD2. V shed 4 bases and J 7 bases; nucleotides not matched to a gene: 8. In germline, CDR1 is SGDLS, CDR2 YYNGEE. The CDR3 totals 16 residues. The DNA for the CDR3 is TGTGCCAGCAGCTCCGGGACTAGCGGGAGTTCATATACGCAGTATTTT. Encoded protein: CASSSGTSGSSYTQYF.

A single count supports this clone. V is TRBV18 and J is TRBJ1-6; a weak D match, TRBD1 (6 bases). From germline, CDR1 is KGHSH and CDR2 LQKENI. CDR3 length: 16 residues. Trimming removed 3 bases from V and 6 bases from J, with 15 bases in between. DNA for the CDR3: TGTGCCAGCTCACCGACTTACATAGGGGGTAATTCACCCCTCCACTTT. Encoded protein: CASSPTYIGGNSPLHF.

Here the CDR3 reads CASSLYGGDNEQFF. CDR3 sequence (DNA): TGTGCCAGCAGCTTATACGGGGGGGACAATGAGCAGTTCTTC. This chain joins TRBV7-8 and TRBJ2-1, with 8 bases aligning to TRBD2. The V and J ends lost 2 bases and 5 bases, in that order; junction bases with no gene match: 2. This CDR3 comprises 14 residues. CDR1 SGHVS and CDR2 FQNEAQ come from the germline V gene.

The gene calls are TRBV19 and TRBJ1-2, with TRBD1 matching 9 bases. V shed 5 bases, J shed 3 bases, and the junction held 10 bases outside the gene matches. The CDR3 is made up of 16 amino acids. The germline CDR1 and CDR2 sequences are LNHDA and SQIVND (reference sequence). This chain's CDR3 is CASSSHRDRDDYGYTF. Here the CDR3 DNA reads TGTGCCAGTAGTTCCCACCGGGACAGGGATGACTATGGCTACACCTTC.

This chain connects TRBV28 to TRBJ2-3, with 12 bases matching TRBD2. V shed 6 bases and J 5 bases; nucleotides not matched to a gene: 6. CDR3 size: 15 residues. CDR1 is MDHEN and CDR2 is SYDVKM in the germline V gene. CDR3 coding DNA: TGTGCCAGCAGCCCGGGACTAGCGGGTTTAGATACGCAGTATTTT. Translating it yields CASSPGLAGLDTQYF. The full variable domain, completed using reference TRBV28 and TRBJ2-3, is DVKVTQSSRYLVKRTGEKVFLECVQDMDHENMFWYRQDPGLGLRLIYFSYDVKMKEKGDIPEGYSVSREKKERFSLILESASTNQTSMYLCASSPGLAGLDTQYFGPGTRLTVL.